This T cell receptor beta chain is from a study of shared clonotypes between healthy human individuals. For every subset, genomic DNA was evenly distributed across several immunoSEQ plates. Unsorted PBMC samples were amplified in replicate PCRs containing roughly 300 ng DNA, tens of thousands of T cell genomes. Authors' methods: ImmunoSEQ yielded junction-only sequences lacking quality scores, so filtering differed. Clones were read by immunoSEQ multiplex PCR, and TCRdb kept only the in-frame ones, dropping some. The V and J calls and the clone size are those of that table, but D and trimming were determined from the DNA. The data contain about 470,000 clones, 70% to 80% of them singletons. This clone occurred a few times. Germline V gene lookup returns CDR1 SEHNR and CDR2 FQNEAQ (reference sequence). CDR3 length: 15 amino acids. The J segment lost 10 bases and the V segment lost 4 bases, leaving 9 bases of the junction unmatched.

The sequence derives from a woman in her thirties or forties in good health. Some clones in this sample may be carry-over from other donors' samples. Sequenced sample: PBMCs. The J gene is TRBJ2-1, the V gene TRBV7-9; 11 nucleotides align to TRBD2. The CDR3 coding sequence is TGTGCCAGCAGCTCCGGGACTAGCGGTCATGGGGAGCAGTTCTTC. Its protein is CASSSGTSGHGEQFF.